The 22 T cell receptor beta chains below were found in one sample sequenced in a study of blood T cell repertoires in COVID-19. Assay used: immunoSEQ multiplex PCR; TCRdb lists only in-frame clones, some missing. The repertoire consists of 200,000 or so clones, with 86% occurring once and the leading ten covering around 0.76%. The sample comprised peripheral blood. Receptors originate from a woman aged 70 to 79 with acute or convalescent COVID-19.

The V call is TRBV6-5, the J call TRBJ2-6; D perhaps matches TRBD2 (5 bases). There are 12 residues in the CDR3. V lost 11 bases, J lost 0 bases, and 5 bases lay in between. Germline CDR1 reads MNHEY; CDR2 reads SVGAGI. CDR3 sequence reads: CAGSSGANVLTF. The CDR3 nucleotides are TGTGCCGGGAGCTCTGGGGCCAACGTCCTGACTTTC.

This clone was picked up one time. CDR3 bases: TGTGCCAGAAGCTGGGGTGTGGGACTAGCCTGTTCCCTTAAGTACGAGCAGTACTTC. Translated: CARSWGVGLACSLKYEQYF. The rearrangement uses TRBV5-3 and TRBJ2-7, with 9 nucleotides matching TRBD2. TRBV5-3 is sorted into the ORF group, with uncertain function. This CDR3 spans 19 amino acids. V lost 3 bases and J lost 4; bases outside the gene matches: 20.

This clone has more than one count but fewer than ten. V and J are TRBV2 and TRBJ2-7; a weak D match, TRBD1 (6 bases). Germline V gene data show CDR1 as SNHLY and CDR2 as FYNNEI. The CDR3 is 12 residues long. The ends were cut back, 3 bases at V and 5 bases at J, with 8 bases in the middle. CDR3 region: CASSDRGHEQYF. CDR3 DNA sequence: TGTGCCAGCAGTGACAGGGGACACGAGCAGTACTTC.

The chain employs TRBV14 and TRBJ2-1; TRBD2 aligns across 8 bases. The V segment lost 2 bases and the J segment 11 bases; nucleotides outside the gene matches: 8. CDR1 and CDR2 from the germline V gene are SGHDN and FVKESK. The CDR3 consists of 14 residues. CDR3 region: CASSQSWRLAQQFF. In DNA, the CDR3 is TGTGCCAGCAGCCAATCTTGGCGACTAGCGCAGCAGTTCTTC.

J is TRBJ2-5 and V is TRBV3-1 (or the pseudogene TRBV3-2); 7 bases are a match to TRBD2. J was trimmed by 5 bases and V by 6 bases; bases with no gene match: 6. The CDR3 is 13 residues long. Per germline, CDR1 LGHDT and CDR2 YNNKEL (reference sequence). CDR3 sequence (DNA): TGTGCCAGCAGTCGCCGGGGGGTGGAGACCCAGTACTTC. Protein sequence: CASSRRGVETQYF.

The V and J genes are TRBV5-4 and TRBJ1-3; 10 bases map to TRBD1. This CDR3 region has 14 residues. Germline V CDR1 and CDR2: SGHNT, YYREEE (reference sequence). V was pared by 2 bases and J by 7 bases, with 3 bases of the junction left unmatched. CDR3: CASSFPGQGNTIYF. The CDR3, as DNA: TGTGCCAGCAGCTTTCCGGGACAGGGGAACACCATATATTTT. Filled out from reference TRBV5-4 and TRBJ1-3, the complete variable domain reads ETGVTQSPTHLIKTRGQQVTLRCSSQSGHNTVSWYQQALGQGPQFIFQYYREEENGRGNFPPRFSGLQFPNYSSELNVNALELDDSALYLCASSFPGQGNTIYFGEGSWLTVV.

The CDR3 bases are TGTGCCAGCAGCTTAGTTCTCGGCCCACAGGGCAATGAGCAGTTCTTC. As protein: CASSLVLGPQGNEQFF. The rearrangement uses TRBV11-3 and TRBJ2-1, with TRBD1 as a possible D gene (6 bases). The CDR3 extends over 16 amino acids. From germline, CDR1 is SGHNT and CDR2 YENEEA. Trimming pared 1 base from V and 6 bases from J, leaving 16 bases between.

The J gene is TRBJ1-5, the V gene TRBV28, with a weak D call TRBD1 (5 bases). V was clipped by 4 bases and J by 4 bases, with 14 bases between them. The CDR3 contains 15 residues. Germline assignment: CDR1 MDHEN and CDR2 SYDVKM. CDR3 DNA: TGTGCCAGCAGTTCCTCCGGGACTACAAATCAGCCCCAGCATTTT. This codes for CASSSSGTTNQPQHF.

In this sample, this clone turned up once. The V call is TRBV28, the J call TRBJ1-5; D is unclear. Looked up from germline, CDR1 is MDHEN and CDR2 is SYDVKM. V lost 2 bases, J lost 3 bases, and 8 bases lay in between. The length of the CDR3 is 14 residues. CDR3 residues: CASSLSGFNQPQHF. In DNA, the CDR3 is TGTGCCAGCAGTTTAAGCGGATTCAATCAGCCCCAGCATTTT.

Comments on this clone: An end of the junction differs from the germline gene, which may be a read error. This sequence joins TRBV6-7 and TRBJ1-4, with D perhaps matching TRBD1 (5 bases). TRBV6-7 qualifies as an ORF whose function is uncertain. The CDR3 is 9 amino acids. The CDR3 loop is CASTPWGVF. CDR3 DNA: TGTGCCAGCACACCTTGGGGGGTTTTT.

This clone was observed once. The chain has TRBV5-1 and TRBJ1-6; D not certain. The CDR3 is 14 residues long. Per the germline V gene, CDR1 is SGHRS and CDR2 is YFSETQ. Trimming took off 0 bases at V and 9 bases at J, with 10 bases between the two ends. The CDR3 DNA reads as TGCGCCAGCAGCTTGGATACTAGTAGTTCACCCCTCCACTTT. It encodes CASSLDTSSSPLHF.

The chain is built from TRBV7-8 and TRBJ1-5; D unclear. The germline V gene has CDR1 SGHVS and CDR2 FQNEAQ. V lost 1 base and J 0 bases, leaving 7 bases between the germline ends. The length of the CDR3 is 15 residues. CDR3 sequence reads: CASSLEGSSNQPQHF. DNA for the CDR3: TGTGCCAGCAGCTTAGAAGGGAGTAGCAATCAGCCCCAGCATTTT.

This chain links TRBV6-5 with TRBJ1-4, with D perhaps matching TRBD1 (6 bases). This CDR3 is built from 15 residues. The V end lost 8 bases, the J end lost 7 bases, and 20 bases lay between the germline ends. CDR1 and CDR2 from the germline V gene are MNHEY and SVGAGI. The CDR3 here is CASGQRTGRSEKLFF. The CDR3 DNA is TGTGCCAGCGGACAGCGAACAGGGAGAAGTGAAAAACTGTTTTTT.

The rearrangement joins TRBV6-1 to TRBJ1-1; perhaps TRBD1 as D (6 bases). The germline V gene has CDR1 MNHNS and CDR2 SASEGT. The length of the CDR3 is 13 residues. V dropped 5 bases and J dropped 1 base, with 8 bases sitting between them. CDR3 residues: CASSWGQNTEAFF. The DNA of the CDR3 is TGTGCCAGCAGTTGGGGACAGAACACTGAAGCTTTCTTT.

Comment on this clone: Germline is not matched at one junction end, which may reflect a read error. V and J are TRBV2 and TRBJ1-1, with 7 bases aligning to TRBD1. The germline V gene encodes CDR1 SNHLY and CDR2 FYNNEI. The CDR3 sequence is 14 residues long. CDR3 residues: CASREGGAYTEAFF. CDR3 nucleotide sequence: TGTGCCAGCAGGGAAGGGGGCGCGTACACTGAAGCTTTCTTT.

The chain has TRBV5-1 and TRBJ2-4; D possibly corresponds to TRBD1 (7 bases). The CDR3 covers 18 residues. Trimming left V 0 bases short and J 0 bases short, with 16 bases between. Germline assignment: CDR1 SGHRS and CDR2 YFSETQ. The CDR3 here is CASSLGGTAVLAKNIQYF. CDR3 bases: TGCGCCAGCAGCTTGGGCGGGACAGCAGTTCTAGCCAAAAACATTCAGTACTTC. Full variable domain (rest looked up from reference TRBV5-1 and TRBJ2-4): KAGVTQTPRYLIKTRGQQVTLSCSPISGHRSVSWYQQTPGQGLQFLFEYFSETQRNKGNFPGRFSGRQFSNSRSEMNVSTLELGDSALYLCASSLGGTAVLAKNIQYFGAGTRLSVL.

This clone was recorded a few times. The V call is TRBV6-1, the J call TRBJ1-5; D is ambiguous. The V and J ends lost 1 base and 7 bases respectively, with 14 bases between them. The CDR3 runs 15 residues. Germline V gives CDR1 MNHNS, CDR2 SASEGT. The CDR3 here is CASSEDDLSGQPQHF. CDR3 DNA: TGTGCCAGCAGTGAAGACGACCTGTCGGGGCAGCCCCAGCATTTT.

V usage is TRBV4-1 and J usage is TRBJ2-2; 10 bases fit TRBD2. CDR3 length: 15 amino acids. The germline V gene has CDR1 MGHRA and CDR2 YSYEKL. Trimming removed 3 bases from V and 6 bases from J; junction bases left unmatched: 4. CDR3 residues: CASSHQRGGPGELFF. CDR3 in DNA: TGCGCCAGCAGCCATCAGCGGGGGGGCCCCGGGGAGCTGTTTTTT.

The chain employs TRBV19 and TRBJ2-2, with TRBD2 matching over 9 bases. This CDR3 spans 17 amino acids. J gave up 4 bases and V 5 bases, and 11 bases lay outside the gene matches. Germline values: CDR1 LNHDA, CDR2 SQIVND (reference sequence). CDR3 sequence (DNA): TGTGCCAGTAGTTTCTCCCTTAGCGGGAGTCTCACCGGGGAGCTGTTTTTT. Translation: CASSFSLSGSLTGELFF.

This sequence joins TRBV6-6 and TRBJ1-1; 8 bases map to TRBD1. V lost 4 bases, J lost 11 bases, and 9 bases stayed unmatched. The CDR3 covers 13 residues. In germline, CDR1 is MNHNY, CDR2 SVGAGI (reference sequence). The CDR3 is CASSLSGGGSAFF. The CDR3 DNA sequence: TGTGCCAGCAGTTTATCAGGGGGCGGTTCGGCTTTCTTT.

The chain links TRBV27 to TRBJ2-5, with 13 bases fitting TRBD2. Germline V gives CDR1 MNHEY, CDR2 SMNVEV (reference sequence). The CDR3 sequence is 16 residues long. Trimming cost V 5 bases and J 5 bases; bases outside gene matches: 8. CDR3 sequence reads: CASSLRTSGRRETQYF. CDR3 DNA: TGTGCCAGCAGTCTGAGGACTAGCGGGAGACGTGAGACCCAGTACTTC.

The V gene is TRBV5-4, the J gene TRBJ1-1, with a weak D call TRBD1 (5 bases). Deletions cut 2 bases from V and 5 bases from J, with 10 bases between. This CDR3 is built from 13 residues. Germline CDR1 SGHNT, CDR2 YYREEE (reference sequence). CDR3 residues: CASSFRPGTEAFF. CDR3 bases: TGTGCCAGCAGCTTTAGGCCAGGGACTGAAGCTTTCTTT.